The 22 T cell receptor beta chains listed next were all sequenced from one sample in a study of human T cells and chemical hapten exposure (dated by TCRdb to the early 2020s). Libraries were built with RACE. The sample was run on a NextSeq 500. TCRdb trimmed public reads at Q25 via fastp, called clones via MiXCR and kept in-frame beta chains. Entries that share a CDR3 protein sequence are merged under the most common genes and DNA. The sample table lists 180,000 or so distinct CDR3 sequences, roughly 15% of them with a count of one. About 1.7% of the sample is held by the ten biggest clonotypes. The time point label of this sample denotes: patch test 1, 2 weeks after DPC sensitization. The treatment or condition label for this specimen denotes: therapeutic diphenylcyclopropenone sensitization with weekly scalp DPC. This sample comprised whole blood, obtained in connection with sensitization to the hapten diphenylcyclopropenone (DPC). These receptors all stem from a woman aged 25 to 39 with alopecia areata. Some clones in this sample may be carry-over from other donors' samples.

The chain links TRBV24-1 to TRBJ2-4; D is ambiguous. Germline V gene sequence: CDR1 KGHDR, CDR2 SFDVKD. The CDR3 is 15 residues long. V was pared by 7 bases and J by 1 base, with 13 bases between. CDR3 sequence reads: CATRETSTAKNIQYF. In nucleotides, the CDR3 is TGTGCCACCAGGGAGACAAGTACGGCCAAAAACATTCAGTACTTC.

This clonotype appeared a few times. The genes are TRBV4-3 and TRBJ1-5, with a possible D match to TRBD1 (6 bases). V lost 3 bases, J lost 4 bases, and 13 bases lay in between. This CDR3 region has 15 residues. Germline CDR1 is LGHNA and CDR2 is YSLEER. The CDR3 loop is CASSQDAGQNQPQHF. The CDR3 nucleotides read TGCGCCAGCAGCCAGGACGCCGGACAGAATCAGCCCCAGCATTTT.

This rearrangement joins TRBV29-1 to TRBJ2-7; D unresolved. Germline assignment: CDR1 SQVTM and CDR2 ANQGSEA. V lost 6 bases to trimming and J lost 0 bases, with 12 bases between them. This CDR3 is built from 13 residues. CDR3 sequence reads: CSVAPQSSYEQYF. The CDR3, as DNA: TGCAGCGTCGCCCCCCAGAGCTCCTACGAGCAGTACTTC.

This clonotype was found a few times. The chain employs TRBV7-9 and TRBJ1-1; the match to TRBD1 covers 7 bases. The CDR3 consists of 14 residues. Germline V CDR1 and CDR2: SEHNR, FQNEAQ (reference sequence). Trimming at V came to 3 bases and at J to 10 bases, leaving 11 bases not matched to a gene. CDR3 protein: CASSFPGGGTAAFF. The CDR3 region has the DNA TGTGCCAGCAGCTTCCCAGGAGGGGGGACAGCAGCTTTCTTT.

This clonotype was counted between two and nine times. The rearrangement uses TRBV28 and TRBJ1-5; the D is unclear. The V gene lost 10 bases and the J gene lost 7 bases, with 14 bases spanning the gap. The CDR3 is made up of 12 amino acids. Germline CDR1 reads MDHEN; CDR2 reads SYDVKM. CDR3 nucleotides: TGTGCCACCCTGGGGAACGGGCAGCCCCAGCATTTT. Residues: CATLGNGQPQHF.

The chain is built from TRBV12-3 or TRBV12-4 and TRBJ1-5; D is undetermined. Trimming cost V 6 bases and J 3 bases, with 9 bases left between them. This CDR3 has 13 amino acids. Here the CDR3 DNA reads TGTGCCAGCAGCAAACAATTCAATCAGCCCCAGCATTTT. As protein: CASSKQFNQPQHF.

This clonotype was seen repeatedly, ten times or more. V is TRBV28 and J is TRBJ2-1, with 8 bases fitting TRBD2. After removal of 5 bases from V and 5 bases from J, the junction contained 8 bases not matched to a gene. The CDR3 has 15 amino acids. Germline V gives CDR1 MDHEN, CDR2 SYDVKM. CDR3 bases: TGTGCCAGCAGTCTATTAGCGGGACGTCACAATGAGCAGTTCTTC. It specifies CASSLLAGRHNEQFF.

This clonotype has more than one count but fewer than ten. The chain joins TRBV2 to TRBJ1-4; D unresolved. Germline CDR1 reads SNHLY; CDR2 reads FYNNEI. Trimming cost V 6 bases and J 6 bases, with 11 bases left between them. This CDR3 contains 13 residues. CDR3 loop: CASRILPDEKLFF. CDR3 DNA: TGTGCCAGCAGGATCCTACCGGATGAAAAACTGTTTTTT. Looking up the rest from reference TRBV2 and TRBJ1-4 gives the full variable domain: EPEVTQTPSHQVTQMGQEVILRCVPISNHLYFYWYRQILGQKVEFLVSFYNNEISEKSEIFDDQFSVERPDGSNFTLKIRSTKLEDSAMYFCASRILPDEKLFFGSGTQLSVL.

The table lists this clonotype with many counts. V usage is TRBV29-1 and J usage is TRBJ1-1; D remains unclear. Germline-derived CDR1 and CDR2 are SQVTM and ANQGSEA. Deletions cut 1 base from V and 0 bases from J, with 6 bases between. The CDR3 has 13 amino acids. CDR3 nucleotide sequence: TGCAGCGTTGAAGTCCATATGAACACTGAAGCTTTCTTT. It is translated as CSVEVHMNTEAFF.

This clonotype has only a few counts. This chain connects TRBV5-1 to TRBJ2-1; the match to TRBD2 covers 10 bases. After removal of 2 bases from V and 12 bases from J, the junction contained 11 bases not matched to a gene. The CDR3 runs 15 residues. Germline CDR1 is SGHRS and CDR2 is YFSETQ. DNA for the CDR3: TGCGCCAGCAGCTTTGAACTAGCGGGGCCTTCCGGGCAGTTCTTC. This gives the protein CASSFELAGPSGQFF.

This clonotype was detected a few times. This chain uses TRBV7-9 with TRBJ2-7, with D hard to call. This CDR3 spans 13 amino acids. Trimming took off 0 bases at V and 2 bases at J, with 5 bases between the two ends. Germline values: CDR1 SEHNR, CDR2 FQNEAQ (reference sequence). CDR3 loop: CASSLAATYEQYF. The CDR3 region has the DNA TGTGCCAGCAGCTTAGCGGCAACCTACGAGCAGTACTTC.

The chain couples TRBV3-1 to TRBJ2-7; D is ambiguous. The germline CDR1 and CDR2 sequences are LGHDT and YNNKEL (reference sequence). The CDR3 contains 13 residues. V lost 1 base to trimming and J lost 4 bases, with 8 bases between them. As DNA, the CDR3 is TGTGCCAGCAGCCAAGGGGAACGGTACGAGCAGTACTTC. Its translation is CASSQGERYEQYF.

This clonotype was found a few times. The chain recombines TRBV29-1 with TRBJ1-4, with D hard to call. The CDR3 covers 13 residues. V shed 5 bases and J shed 3 bases, with 10 bases lying between them. CDR1 is SQVTM, CDR2 ANQGSEA, per germline. For the CDR3, the DNA is TGCAGCGTTCGGGTCAACCCTAATGAAAAACTGTTTTTT. This sequence encodes CSVRVNPNEKLFF. Filled out from reference TRBV29-1 and TRBJ1-4, the complete variable domain reads SAVISQKPSRDICQRGTSLTIQCQVDSQVTMMFWYRQQPGQSLTLIATANQGSEATYESGFVIDKFPISRPNLTFSTLTVSNMSPEDSSIYLCSVRVNPNEKLFFGSGTQLSVL.

This clonotype was detected many times. The chain has TRBV5-5 and TRBJ1-3; D is unclear. The CDR3 length is 15 residues. Trimming stripped 0 bases from V and 0 bases from J, with 7 bases between. Germline lookup yields CDR1 SGHKS and CDR2 YYEKEE (reference sequence). The DNA for the CDR3 is TGTGCCAGCAGCTTGGCTTGGTCCTCTGGAAACACCATATATTTT. It yields the protein CASSLAWSSGNTIYF.

In its sample, this clonotype was seen a few times. The rearrangement joins TRBV20-1 to TRBJ2-5; TRBD2 agrees at 14 bases. The CDR3 runs 15 residues. Unmatched junction bases numbered 4, after V lost 0 bases and J lost 7 bases. Looked up from germline, CDR1 is DFQATT and CDR2 is SNEGSKA (reference sequence). CDR3 sequence reads: CSARDRLAGGSTQYF. The CDR3 DNA sequence: TGCAGTGCTAGAGACCGACTAGCGGGGGGGTCGACCCAGTACTTC.

This clonotype appeared a few times. J is TRBJ1-5 and V is TRBV28, with D unresolved. Looked up from germline, CDR1 is MDHEN and CDR2 is SYDVKM. CDR3 length equals 12 residues. V was clipped by 6 bases and J by 5 bases, with 8 bases between them. The CDR3 DNA sequence: TGTGCCAGCAGGGTCCAGGATCAGCCCCAGCATTTT. Its protein is CASRVQDQPQHF.

This clonotype was detected a few times. This chain's CDR3 is CASSPTLDRAGDGYTF. CDR3 DNA sequence: TGTGCCAGCAGTCCTACCTTGGACAGGGCAGGGGATGGCTACACCTTC. V gene TRBV6-6 combines with J gene TRBJ1-2; 8 bases fit TRBD1. V was pared by 5 bases and J by 6 bases, with 14 bases of the junction left unmatched. In germline, CDR1 is MNHNY, CDR2 SVGAGI (reference sequence). This CDR3 contains 16 residues.

This clonotype has only a few counts. The rearrangement links TRBV7-2 to TRBJ2-7; D is perhaps TRBD1 (6 bases). The V and J ends lost 5 bases and 1 base respectively, with 15 bases between them. The CDR3 length is 15 residues. CDR1 and CDR2 from the germline V gene are SGHTA and FQGNSA. This CDR3 reads CASSHGPQGSYEQYF. The CDR3, as DNA: TGTGCCAGCAGCCATGGTCCACAGGGATCCTACGAGCAGTACTTC.

The sample holds a few counts of this clonotype. The chain combines TRBV30 with TRBJ2-3; 11 bases match TRBD2. CDR1 and CDR2 from the germline V gene are GTSNPN and SVGIG (reference sequence). This CDR3 spans 15 amino acids. V trimming: 2 bases; J trimming: 0 bases; junction bases outside the gene matches: 1. The CDR3 protein is CAWSRLAGSTDTQYF. For the CDR3, the DNA is TGTGCCTGGAGTCGACTAGCGGGGAGCACAGATACGCAGTATTTT. The variable domain in full, completed from reference TRBV30 and TRBJ2-3, reads SQTIHQWPATLVQPVGSPLSLECTVEGTSNPNLYWYRQAAGRGLQLLFYSVGIGQISSEVPQNLSASRPQDRQFILSSKKLLLSDSGFYLCAWSRLAGSTDTQYFGPGTRLTVL.

In this sample, this clonotype turned up many times. The chain joins TRBV7-9 to TRBJ1-1; D is uncertain. The CDR3 runs 14 residues. V lost 1 base, J lost 1 base, and 7 bases lay in between. Germline CDR1 SEHNR, CDR2 FQNEAQ (reference sequence). CDR3 nucleotides: TGTGCCAGCAGCTTAGATACGAAGAACACTGAAGCTTTCTTT. This encodes CASSLDTKNTEAFF.

This clonotype was counted between two and nine times. The chain has TRBV28 and TRBJ2-7; the match to TRBD1 covers 9 bases. V lost 5 bases, J lost 2 bases, and 7 bases stayed unmatched. Germline lookup yields CDR1 MDHEN and CDR2 SYDVKM. The CDR3 loop spans 15 amino acids. The CDR3 here is CASSTPGTGTYEQYF. The CDR3 coding sequence is TGTGCCAGCAGTACTCCCGGGACAGGGACCTACGAGCAGTACTTC.

This clonotype turned up a few times. The chain uses TRBV4-3 and TRBJ2-5; the D gene is possibly TRBD2 (5 bases). The CDR3 length is 14 residues. CDR1 is LGHNA and CDR2 is YSLEER in the germline V gene. Trimming left V 1 base short and J 9 bases short, with 15 bases between. CDR3 nucleotide sequence: TGCGCCAGCAGCCAAGTAGGGCACGAGGAGGCCCAGTACTTC. The encoded protein is CASSQVGHEEAQYF.